This TCR beta chain was recovered during a study of T cells in Graves' hyperthyroidism and ophthalmopathy. This CDR3 contains 15 residues. Germline V gives CDR1 MNHEY, CDR2 SMNVEV (reference sequence). Trimming pared 6 bases from V and 1 base from J, leaving 13 bases between. This clonotype is a singleton in its sample. Its antigen is as yet unknown. General study points: With a median lead of approximately 6 months before onset, the model predicted ophthalmopathy.

RNA transcripts served as the template for amplifying TCR beta CDR3 regions. TCR CDR3 regions were first amplified by RT-PCR with HTBI primers. MiXCR, run by TCRdb on the multiplex PCR reads, gives a single entry per CDR3 protein. The top ten hold around 57% of the sample, which has hundreds of thousands of distinct CDR3 sequences, over 15% seen once. The TCR was taken from a woman aged 60 to 75 with Graves' ophthalmopathy. Sequenced input: blood. This sequence joins TRBV27 and TRBJ1-5; perhaps TRBD1 as D (5 bases). The CDR3 is CASSSTRDSNQPQHF. CDR3 coding DNA: TGTGCCAGCAGCTCTACCCGGGACAGCAATCAGCCCCAGCATTTT.